A single sample gave rise to the 29 T cell receptor beta chains below, sequenced in a study of beta chain features in type 1 diabetes. Overall study results and limits: Type 1 diabetes patients had moderately but significantly shorter TCRB CDR3s in all four CD4+ subsets.

No antigen is known for these receptors. Expressed TCRB transcripts were sequenced because the isolated RNA had all been reverse transcribed beforehand. The repertoire was sequenced with immunoSEQ multiplex PCR; TCRdb's copy has only in-frame clones and lacks some. The sample records more than 100,000 clones, 25% to 30% being singletons. The specimen was central memory CD4+ T cells from blood. The receptors were gathered from a woman between 18 and 29 years old with type 1 diabetes.

V is TRBV7-3 and J is TRBJ2-1; 11 nucleotides line up with TRBD2. The J segment lost 7 bases and the V segment lost 5 bases, leaving 7 bases of the junction unmatched. CDR1 is SGHTA and CDR2 is FQGTGA in the germline V gene. The CDR3 is made up of 15 amino acids. CDR3 region: CASSPTSGASNEQFF. DNA for the CDR3: TGTGCCAGCAGCCCGACTAGCGGGGCATCTAATGAGCAGTTCTTC.

A few counts support this clone. The chain links TRBV11-2 to TRBJ2-1, with 11 bases identical to TRBD2. This CDR3 comprises 16 residues. Unmatched junction bases numbered 8, after V lost 3 bases and J lost 7 bases. Germline loops: CDR1 SGHAT, CDR2 FQNNGV. CDR3 loop: CASSLLAGGTRNEQFF. The DNA of the CDR3 is TGTGCCAGCAGCTTGTTAGCGGGAGGGACGAGGAATGAGCAGTTCTTC.

There are a few counts of this clone. The chain joins TRBV7-2 to TRBJ1-2; D is unclear. The germline V gene has CDR1 SGHTA and CDR2 FQGNSA. The V and J ends lost 8 bases and 4 bases respectively, with 14 bases between them. This CDR3 is built from 13 residues. CDR3 sequence reads: CASALTTLYGYTF. The CDR3 DNA reads TGTGCCAGCGCCCTGACAACTCTCTATGGCTACACCTTC.

The sample holds a few counts of this clone. DNA of the CDR3: TGCGCCAGCAGCTCAGGGATGGGACTAGCGGGAGAAGAGCAGTTCTTC. It translates to CASSSGMGLAGEEQFF. The gene calls are TRBV5-1 and TRBJ2-1; 14 positions agree with TRBD2. The CDR3 extends over 16 amino acids. Losses at the gene ends were 3 bases for V and 10 bases for J; bases not matched to a gene: 9. The V gene's germline CDR1 is SGHRS and CDR2 YFSETQ.

This clone has a handful of counts. The chain employs TRBV11-3 and TRBJ2-1; D is undetermined. Between the trimmed V and J ends, which lost 1 base and 0 bases, there was a span of 13 bases. Germline values: CDR1 SGHNT, CDR2 YENEEA. This CDR3 comprises 17 residues. The CDR3 spells CASSLGVGGFSYNEQFF. The CDR3 coding sequence is TGTGCCAGCAGCTTAGGGGTAGGCGGCTTCTCCTACAATGAGCAGTTCTTC. The full variable domain, with the rest looked up from reference TRBV11-3 and TRBJ2-1, is EAGVVQSPRYKIIEKKQPVAFWCNPISGHNTLYWYLQNLGQGPELLIRYENEEAVDDSQLPKDRFSAERLKGVDSTLKIQPAELGDSAVYLCASSLGVGGFSYNEQFFGPGTRLTVL.

The chain links TRBV30 to TRBJ1-1, with D tentatively TRBD1 (6 bases). V shed 3 bases and J shed 0 bases, with 14 bases lying between them. Germline CDR1 is GTSNPN and CDR2 is SVGIG (reference sequence). This CDR3 contains 15 residues. In DNA, the CDR3 is TGTGCCTGGAGGAGGAGGGGGGGCATGAACACTGAAGCTTTCTTT. Its protein product is CAWRRRGGMNTEAFF.

CDR3 DNA: TGTGCCAGCAGCTTAGGGACTAGCGATGAGCAGTTCTTC. Its translation is CASSLGTSDEQFF. V gene TRBV7-9 combines with J gene TRBJ2-1, with TRBD2 matching over 9 bases. This CDR3 contains 13 residues. The V segment lost 1 base and the J segment 8 bases; nucleotides outside the gene matches: 0. Germline values: CDR1 SEHNR, CDR2 FQNEAQ (reference sequence).

This clone turned up a few times. This chain connects TRBV9 to TRBJ2-7; 12 nucleotides align to TRBD2. This CDR3 region has 15 residues. Germline trimming cut 2 bases from V and 3 bases from J; bases unmatched to any gene: 3. CDR1 SGDLS and CDR2 YYNGEE come from the germline V gene. As DNA, the CDR3 is TGTGCCAGCAGCGTGGCGACTAGCGGGAGCTACGAGCAGTACTTC. It specifies CASSVATSGSYEQYF.

V usage is TRBV6-1 and J usage is TRBJ2-5, with D unclear. Germline CDR1 MNHNS, CDR2 SASEGT. Trimming removed 2 bases from V and 14 bases from J, with 15 bases in between. CDR3 length: 12 residues. CDR3 sequence: CASSEPLHSHYF. DNA of the CDR3: TGTGCCAGCAGTGAACCCCTCCACTCTCACTACTTC.

This clone was observed a handful of times. The rearrangement uses TRBV7-2 and TRBJ1-3; D is possibly TRBD1 (6 bases). Trimming removed 5 bases at V and 0 bases at J, with 11 bases between. CDR1 and CDR2 (germline): SGHTA, FQGNSA. The CDR3 contains 15 residues. CDR3 residues: CASSPTGSSGNTIYF. The CDR3 DNA reads as TGTGCCAGCAGCCCGACAGGTTCCTCTGGAAACACCATATATTTT.

This clone appeared once. One end of the junction fails to match germline, which may point to a read error. This chain links TRBV6-1 with TRBJ2-7, with a possible D match to TRBD1 (6 bases). In germline, CDR1 is MNHNS, CDR2 SASEGT. CDR3 length: 14 residues. The CDR3 spells CASGDRDTTYEQYF. In DNA, the CDR3 is TGTGCCAGCGGTGACCGGGACACGACCTACGAGCAGTACTTC.

This chain uses TRBV12-5 with TRBJ1-5, with a possible D match to TRBD1 (6 bases). The CDR3 consists of 16 residues. Germline CDR1 and CDR2: LGHNT and FRNRAP. Trimming shortened V by 1 base and J by 3 bases, and 13 bases separated the two germline ends. CDR3 amino acids: CASGLAPGQFNQPQHF. The CDR3 DNA reads TGTGCTAGTGGTTTGGCCCCTGGACAGTTCAATCAGCCCCAGCATTTT.

In its sample, this clone was seen many times. For the CDR3, the DNA is TGTGCCAGCAGCTTAGTAGGGACAGGGGAAGGCTATGGCTACACCTTC. This codes for CASSLVGTGEGYGYTF. The V call is TRBV7-9, the J call TRBJ1-2; 10 bases agree with TRBD1. CDR1 is SEHNR and CDR2 is FQNEAQ in the germline V gene (reference sequence). The CDR3 has 16 amino acids. V shed 1 base and J 4 bases; nucleotides not matched to a gene: 6.

The V gene is TRBV10-3, the J gene TRBJ2-1, with 8 positions matching TRBD2. The germline gives CDR1 ENHRY, CDR2 SYGVKD. This CDR3 contains 15 residues. V shed 6 bases and J 6 bases; nucleotides not matched to a gene: 10. The CDR3 loop reads CAIRDLTAGGNEQFF. The CDR3 DNA follows: TGTGCCATCAGGGATCTAACTGCGGGAGGCAATGAGCAGTTCTTC.

This clone has just a few counts. The genes are TRBV10-3 and TRBJ2-1; 7 nucleotides line up with TRBD1. Trimming removed 10 bases from V and 8 bases from J; junction bases left unmatched: 14. CDR1 is ENHRY, CDR2 SYGVKD, per germline. This CDR3 is built from 14 residues. CDR3 sequence reads: CATADRAQGDEQFF. For the CDR3, the DNA is TGTGCCACCGCCGACAGGGCTCAGGGGGATGAGCAGTTCTTC.

The chain employs TRBV9 and TRBJ2-2; D possibly corresponds to TRBD2 (6 bases). Germline CDR1 SGDLS, CDR2 YYNGEE. V shed 0 bases and J shed 1 base, with 10 bases lying between them. This CDR3 spans 16 amino acids. CDR3 coding DNA: TGTGCCAGCAGCGTAGAGGCGGGACGGAACACCGGGGAGCTGTTTTTT. It yields the protein CASSVEAGRNTGELFF.

The rearrangement uses TRBV9 and TRBJ2-5, with 9 bases that match TRBD1. The length of the CDR3 is 15 residues. The germline CDR1 and CDR2 sequences are SGDLS and YYNGEE. The V segment lost 2 bases and the J segment 3 bases; nucleotides outside the gene matches: 5. CDR3 sequence reads: CASSVTGGQKETQYF. The DNA of the CDR3 is TGTGCCAGCAGCGTTACAGGGGGCCAAAAAGAGACCCAGTACTTC. Full variable domain (outside the CDR3, taken from reference TRBV9 and TRBJ2-5): DSGVTQTPKHLITATGQRVTLRCSPRSGDLSVYWYQQSLDQGLQFLIQYYNGEERAKGNILERFSAQQFPDLHSELNLSSLELGDSALYFCASSVTGGQKETQYFGPGTRLLVL.

This clone has only a few counts. The rearrangement joins TRBV18 to TRBJ2-5, with 10 bases that match TRBD1. Trimming took 3 bases from V and 0 from J; bases not matched to a gene: 7. The CDR3 is made up of 17 amino acids. Looked up from germline, CDR1 is KGHSH and CDR2 is LQKENI. The CDR3 reads CASSPLAGQGNQETQYF. CDR3 DNA sequence: TGTGCCAGCTCACCCCTCGCGGGACAGGGGAACCAAGAGACCCAGTACTTC.

This clone has more than one count but fewer than ten. V is TRBV5-4 and J is TRBJ2-7; the match to TRBD2 covers 12 bases. Germline CDR1 reads SGHNT; CDR2 reads YYREEE (reference sequence). Germline trimming cut 4 bases from V and 3 bases from J; bases unmatched to any gene: 8. The CDR3 spans 16 residues. The CDR3: CASSRASGRGDYEQYF. The CDR3 DNA is TGTGCCAGCAGCCGAGCTAGCGGGAGGGGAGACTACGAGCAGTACTTC.

The V gene is TRBV18, the J gene TRBJ1-1; D perhaps matches TRBD1 (6 bases). V was clipped by 4 bases and J by 6 bases, with 6 bases between them. Germline V lookup: CDR1 KGHSH, CDR2 LQKENI. This CDR3 has 11 amino acids. CDR3 coding DNA: TGTGCCAGCTCACAGGGGGCTGAAGCTTTCTTT. Its translation is CASSQGAEAFF.

This clone was observed at least ten times. The chain carries TRBV29-1 and TRBJ1-1; TRBD1 is a possible D gene (5 bases). Germline V CDR1 and CDR2: SQVTM, ANQGSEA. This CDR3 is 13 amino acids long. V lost 3 bases, J lost 4 bases, and 12 bases lay in between. CDR3 residues: CSVDREDGTEAFF. CDR3 DNA sequence: TGCAGCGTTGACAGGGAGGACGGCACTGAAGCTTTCTTT.

This clone appeared a few times. The rearrangement links TRBV7-9 to TRBJ2-1; 7 nucleotides match TRBD2. The CDR3 covers 13 residues. CDR1 and CDR2 (germline): SEHNR, FQNEAQ (reference sequence). Trimming removed 3 bases from V and 14 bases from J; junction bases left unmatched: 10. CDR3 coding DNA: TGTGCCAGCAGCTTCAGCGGGAAAGTCACAAAGTTCTTC. It yields the protein CASSFSGKVTKFF.

This clone showed up just a few times. V and J are TRBV7-2 and TRBJ2-7; TRBD1 aligns across 8 bases. J lost 3 bases, V lost 1 base, and 5 bases had no gene match. The germline gives CDR1 SGHTA, CDR2 FQGNSA. This CDR3 spans 15 amino acids. CDR3 sequence: CASSLGAGGFYEQYF. CDR3 in DNA: TGTGCCAGCAGCTTAGGGGCAGGGGGCTTCTACGAGCAGTACTTC. Full variable domain (missing parts from reference TRBV7-2 and TRBJ2-7): GAGVSQSPSNKVTEKGKDVELRCDPISGHTALYWYRQSLGQGLEFLIYFQGNSAPDKSGLPSDRFSAERTGGSVSTLTIQRTQQEDSAVYLCASSLGAGGFYEQYFGPGTRLTVT.

The rearrangement joins TRBV5-1 to TRBJ1-2; D perhaps matches TRBD1 (5 bases). V lost 4 bases to trimming and J lost 3 bases, with 13 bases between them. Germline CDR1 reads SGHRS; CDR2 reads YFSETQ. The CDR3 length is 14 residues. The CDR3 region is CASSPGPGDYGYTF. CDR3 in DNA: TGCGCCAGCAGCCCAGGCCCGGGGGACTATGGCTACACCTTC. Complete variable domain (other parts from reference TRBV5-1 and TRBJ1-2): KAGVTQTPRYLIKTRGQQVTLSCSPISGHRSVSWYQQTPGQGLQFLFEYFSETQRNKGNFPGRFSGRQFSNSRSEMNVSTLELGDSALYLCASSPGPGDYGYTFGSGTRLTVV.

This clone was detected ten times or more. V and J are TRBV19 and TRBJ2-1, with 7 positions matching TRBD2. CDR3 length: 15 residues. The V gene's germline CDR1 is LNHDA and CDR2 SQIVND (reference sequence). With 7 bases clipped from V and 7 bases from J, the junction kept 13 bases outside the gene matches. As DNA, the CDR3 is TGTGCCAGTACCTATGCGAAGGGAGGGAGGAATGAGCAGTTCTTC. The encoded protein is CASTYAKGGRNEQFF.

This clone was recorded a few times. The CDR3 protein is CASSLEGSRTGLSEQYF. The CDR3 nucleotides read TGTGCCAGCAGCTTAGAGGGTAGTCGGACAGGTCTGTCCGAGCAGTACTTC. This chain links TRBV7-2 with TRBJ2-7, with 7 nucleotides matching TRBD1. V was clipped by 1 base and J by 6 bases; unmatched bases: 15. The CDR3 runs 17 residues. Germline CDR1 and CDR2: SGHTA and FQGNSA.

The V and J genes are TRBV7-2 and TRBJ1-3; TRBD1 matches at 8 bases. The trim removed 5 bases at V and 1 base at J, leaving 4 bases unmatched. CDR1 and CDR2 from the germline V gene are SGHTA and FQGNSA. This CDR3 comprises 15 residues. CDR3 bases: TGTGCCAGCAGCCCCTGGACAGGGTCTGGAAACACCATATATTTT. Translation gives CASSPWTGSGNTIYF.

This clone occurred a few times. The rearrangement joins TRBV2 to TRBJ1-3; D remains unclear. Trimming took off 6 bases at V and 0 bases at J, with 9 bases between the two ends. The CDR3 extends over 14 amino acids. Germline V CDR1 and CDR2: SNHLY, FYNNEI. The CDR3 DNA reads TGTGCCAGCAGGGCGACTCGCTCTGGAAACACCATATATTTT. It yields the protein CASRATRSGNTIYF.

V and J are TRBV11-3 and TRBJ2-1, with D maybe TRBD2 (6 bases). The ends were cut back, 0 bases at V and 6 bases at J, with 18 bases in the middle. The CDR3 has 17 amino acids. CDR1 SGHNT and CDR2 YENEEA come from the germline V gene. The CDR3 DNA reads as TGTGCCAGCAGCTTAGATAGAAGTTTTGGGACTCCCAATGAGCAGTTCTTC. It is translated as CASSLDRSFGTPNEQFF.